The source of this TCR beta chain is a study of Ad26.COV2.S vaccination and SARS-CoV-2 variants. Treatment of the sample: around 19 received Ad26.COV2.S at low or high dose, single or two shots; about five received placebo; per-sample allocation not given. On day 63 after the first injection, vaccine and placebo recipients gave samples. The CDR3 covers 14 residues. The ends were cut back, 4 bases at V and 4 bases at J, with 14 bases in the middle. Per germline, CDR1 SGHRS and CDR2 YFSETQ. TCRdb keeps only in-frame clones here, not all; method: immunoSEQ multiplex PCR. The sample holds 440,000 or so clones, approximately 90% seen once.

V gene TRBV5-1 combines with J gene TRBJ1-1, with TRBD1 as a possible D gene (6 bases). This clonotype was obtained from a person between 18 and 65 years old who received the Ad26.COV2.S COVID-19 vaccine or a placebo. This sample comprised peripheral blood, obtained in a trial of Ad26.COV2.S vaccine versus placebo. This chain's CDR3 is CASSKQGTGTEAFF. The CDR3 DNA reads TGCGCCAGCAGCAAACAGGGCACAGGCACTGAAGCTTTCTTT.